Listed below are T cell receptor beta chains from one sample, sequenced in a study of Ad26.COV2.S vaccination and SARS-CoV-2 variants. Assay used: immunoSEQ multiplex PCR; TCRdb lists only in-frame clones, some missing. The table records hundreds of thousands of clones, approximately 92% of them present only once. The sample in question was peripheral blood, obtained in a trial of Ad26.COV2.S vaccine versus placebo. The receptors originated from a person between 18 and 65 years old who received the Ad26.COV2.S COVID-19 vaccine or a placebo. Both conserved end residues are part of each CDR3. A D gene is named only where the DNA matches it firmly. Size tells how often a clone was seen (once, few, many) or the class of an expanded clone, and some rows leave it out.

clone_size d_call j_call v_call cdr3_aa cdr3_nt
NA TRBD2 TRBJ2-3 TRBV7-9 CASSLTSGRMSDTQYF TGTGCCAGCAGCTTGACTAGCGGGAGGATGTCAGATACGCAGTATTTT
NA TRBD2 TRBJ2-7 TRBV11-2 CASSSLAGSAYEQYF TGTGCCAGCAGCTCTCTAGCGGGAAGTGCCTACGAGCAGTACTTC
NA NA TRBJ2-1 TRBV29-1 CSVHRAYNEQFF TGCAGCGTTCACAGGGCCTACAATGAGCAGTTCTTC
once NA TRBJ2-5 TRBV4-3 CASSNRIYQETQYF TGCGCCAGCAGCAACAGGATATACCAAGAGACCCAGTACTTC
NA TRBD2 TRBJ2-3 TRBV6-2/TRBV6-3 CASSQREVRTDTQYF TGTGCCAGCAGCCAGCGGGAGGTGCGCACAGATACGCAGTATTTT
NA NA TRBJ2-6 TRBV6-5 CASTPEGTGANVLTF TGTGCCAGCACCCCAGAAGGGACTGGGGCCAACGTCCTGACTTTC
once NA TRBJ1-3 TRBV25-1 CASSDTLRNTIYF TGTGCCAGCAGTGACACCCTGAGGAACACCATATATTTT
NA TRBD2 TRBJ2-3 TRBV9 CASSSRTSLTDTQYF TGTGCCAGCAGCTCCCGGACTAGCCTCACAGATACGCAGTATTTT
NA NA TRBJ1-5 TRBV5-8 CASSRGLRGIGQPQHF TGTGCCAGCAGTCGGGGGCTAAGGGGGATTGGGCAGCCCCAGCATTTT
NA NA TRBJ1-6 TRBV6-5 CASSYSETMLLHF TGTGCCAGCAGTTACAGTGAGACAATGCTCCTCCACTTT
NA TRBD2 TRBJ2-3 TRBV3-1/TRBV3-2 CASSPHGGDTQYF TGTGCCAGCAGCCCACACGGGGGGGATACGCAGTATTTT
NA TRBD2 TRBJ2-3 TRBV25-1 CASSEFGGDTQYF TGTGCCAGCAGTGAATTCGGGGGGGATACGCAGTATTTT
NA TRBD2 TRBJ2-3 TRBV6-2/TRBV6-3 CASSYEGGRESTDTQYF TGTGCCAGCAGTTACGAAGGCGGGAGGGAAAGCACAGATACGCAGTATTTT
NA NA TRBJ2-4 TRBV4-1 CASSQEIAKNIQYF TGCGCCAGCAGCCAGGAGATAGCCAAAAACATTCAGTACTTC
few NA TRBJ2-1 TRBV7-2 CASSYGNYNEQFF TGTGCCAGCAGCTATGGGAACTACAATGAGCAGTTCTTC
NA NA TRBJ2-5 TRBV4-3 CASSQDRGTSWETQYF TGCGCCAGCAGCCAAGATCGGGGGACATCCTGGGAGACCCAGTACTTC
NA NA TRBJ1-2 TRBV6-2/TRBV6-3 CASSDPRGPYGYTF TGTGCCAGCAGTGACCCCAGGGGACCCTATGGCTACACCTTC
NA NA TRBJ2-1 TRBV11-2 CASSLVATAAREQFF TGTGCCAGCAGCTTAGTTGCGACAGCAGCGCGGGAGCAGTTCTTC
NA NA TRBJ2-1 TRBV5-1 CASSLGSPNEQFF TGCGCCAGCAGCTTGGGGTCCCCTAATGAGCAGTTCTTC
once TRBD2 TRBJ2-1 TRBV30 CALTSGRRDEQFF TGTGCCTTGACTAGCGGGAGGAGGGATGAGCAGTTCTTC
NA TRBD1 TRBJ2-2 TRBV6-5 CATIAGTVNTGELFF TGTGCCACCATTGCCGGGACAGTTAACACCGGGGAGCTGTTTTTT
NA NA TRBJ2-3 TRBV19 CASSDILSGEGTDTQYF TGTGCCAGTAGCGATATTCTGTCGGGAGAGGGCACAGATACGCAGTATTTT
NA TRBD2 TRBJ2-3 TRBV12-5 CASALAGAPDTQYF TGTGCTAGCGCCCTAGCGGGAGCCCCAGATACGCAGTATTTT
NA NA TRBJ2-2 TRBV2 CASGVGELFF TGTGCCAGCGGGGTGGGGGAGCTGTTTTTT
NA TRBD1 TRBJ1-1 TRBV11-2 CASSTQGDTEAFF TGTGCCAGCAGTACACAGGGGGACACTGAAGCTTTCTTT
few TRBD2 TRBJ2-1 TRBV6-4 CASSSTSGSRDEQFF TGTGCCAGCAGTTCCACTAGCGGGAGTAGGGATGAGCAGTTCTTC
NA NA TRBJ2-3 TRBV5-4 CASSPMLASGTDTQYF TGTGCCAGCAGCCCCATGCTAGCTTCGGGCACAGATACGCAGTATTTT
once TRBD2 TRBJ2-1 TRBV14 CASSQDPRERGGVSYNEQFF TGTGCCAGCAGCCAAGATCCGCGGGAGAGGGGTGGGGTTTCCTACAATGAGCAGTTCTTC
NA TRBD1 TRBJ2-1 TRBV24-1 CATSEPGTGPIDEQFF TGTGCCACCAGTGAGCCCGGGACAGGGCCTATCGATGAGCAGTTCTTC
NA NA TRBJ1-1 TRBV28 CASSSQGTTEAFF TGTGCCAGCAGTAGTCAGGGGACCACTGAAGCTTTCTTT
NA NA TRBJ2-1 TRBV19 CASKEPSSGEQFF TGTGCCAGTAAAGAACCTTCAAGCGGTGAGCAGTTCTTC
NA NA TRBJ2-7 TRBV2 CASSPAYEQYF TGTGCCAGCAGTCCGGCCTACGAGCAGTACTTC
NA TRBD2 TRBJ2-7 TRBV5-1 CASSTGLAETYEQYF TGCGCCAGCAGCACGGGACTAGCGGAAACCTACGAGCAGTACTTC
NA NA TRBJ1-5 TRBV28 CASSLVLGGSYQPQHF TGTGCCAGCAGTTTGGTGTTGGGGGGGAGCTATCAGCCCCAGCATTTT
NA NA TRBJ1-1 TRBV6-5 CASSYSAGVGGEAFF TGTGCCAGCAGTTACTCGGCAGGGGTGGGCGGTGAAGCTTTCTTT
NA NA TRBJ1-2 TRBV30 CAWILARWDTANYGYTF TGTGCCTGGATTTTGGCCCGCTGGGACACCGCTAACTATGGCTACACCTTC
NA NA TRBJ1-2 TRBV29-1 CSVDRRQTYGYTF TGCAGCGTTGACCGGAGACAGACCTATGGCTACACCTTC
NA TRBD1 TRBJ2-2 TRBV10-1 CASSGQQGSGRTGELFF TGCGCCAGCAGTGGACAACAGGGGTCTGGCCGGACCGGGGAGCTGTTTTTT
NA TRBD1 TRBJ1-2 TRBV28 CASSLAPGTGHGYTF TGTGCCAGCAGTCTGGCCCCGGGGACAGGGCATGGCTACACCTTC
NA NA TRBJ2-1 TRBV5-5 CASSPQGGYNEQFF TGTGCCAGCAGCCCTCAGGGGGGTTACAATGAGCAGTTCTTC
NA TRBD2 TRBJ2-1 TRBV6-2/TRBV6-3 CASSYGSGSWNEQFF TGTGCCAGCAGTTACGGGAGCGGGAGCTGGAATGAGCAGTTCTTC
few NA TRBJ1-1 TRBV10-2 CASSESWGLGGTEAFF TGCGCCAGCAGTGAGTCGTGGGGGTTGGGAGGCACTGAAGCTTTCTTT
NA NA TRBJ2-5 TRBV9 CASSPMGGKLETQYF TGTGCCAGCAGCCCCATGGGGGGAAAATTGGAGACCCAGTACTTC
NA TRBD1 TRBJ2-7 TRBV5-1 CASSARDRANEQYF TGCGCCAGCAGCGCTCGGGACAGGGCGAACGAGCAGTACTTC
NA NA TRBJ1-5 TRBV5-5 CASSLSRYNQPQHF TGTGCCAGCAGCTTGAGCAGATACAATCAGCCCCAGCATTTT
NA TRBD1 TRBJ1-1 TRBV19 CASIGVGQGGTEAFF TGTGCCAGTATTGGGGTAGGACAGGGCGGCACTGAAGCTTTCTTT
NA NA TRBJ2-7 TRBV30 CAWSSGGEQYF TGTGCCTGGAGCAGTGGAGGCGAGCAGTACTTC
NA TRBD1 TRBJ2-7 TRBV6-2/TRBV6-3 CASSWGQGYEQYF TGTGCCAGCAGTTGGGGACAGGGCTACGAGCAGTACTTC
NA NA TRBJ1-5 TRBV6-2/TRBV6-3 CASSLQGLGNQPQHF TGTGCCAGCAGTCTGCAGGGTCTAGGGAATCAGCCCCAGCATTTT
NA NA TRBJ2-7 TRBV5-6 CASSSSSYEQYF TGTGCCAGCAGCTCGAGCTCCTACGAGCAGTACTTC
NA NA TRBJ2-7 TRBV10-3 CAISGLAGEQYF TGTGCCATCAGTGGCCTAGCCGGGGAGCAGTACTTC
NA NA TRBJ2-1 TRBV12-3/TRBV12-4 CASSPFRDEQFF TGTGCCAGCAGTCCTTTTAGGGATGAGCAGTTCTTC
NA TRBD1 TRBJ2-1 TRBV5-4 CASSSAGTGVNEQFF TGTGCCAGCAGCTCAGCCGGGACAGGGGTAAATGAGCAGTTCTTC
few NA TRBJ2-3 TRBV9 CASSVGISTDTQYF TGTGCCAGCAGCGTAGGGATTAGCACAGATACGCAGTATTTT
NA TRBD1 TRBJ2-2 TRBV6-5 CASRPGQGPGELFF TGTGCCAGCAGGCCGGGACAGGGGCCCGGGGAGCTGTTTTTT
NA NA TRBJ2-7 TRBV2 CASSPSSYEQYF TGTGCCAGCAGCCCGAGCTCCTACGAGCAGTACTTC
once NA TRBJ2-2 TRBV25-1 CASSFNTGELFF TGTGCCAGCTCCTTCAACACCGGGGAGCTGTTTTTT
NA TRBD1 TRBJ2-5 TRBV2 CASSGPGDREEETQYF TGTGCCAGCAGTGGACCAGGGGACAGGGAGGAGGAGACCCAGTACTTC
NA TRBD1 TRBJ2-3 TRBV7-8 CASSLDRADTQYF TGTGCCAGCAGCCTTGACAGGGCAGATACGCAGTATTTT